This is a list of T cell receptor beta chains from one sample in a study of vaccination effects on CD4 cells after COVID-19. These receptors' antigens are unknown. Sequencing was performed with immunoSEQ multiplex PCR; in TCRdb, only in-frame clones are kept and a portion is missing. This sample has about 33,000 clones, with around 80% found just once. This specimen was CD4+ T cells from PBMCs cultured with HCoV-NL63 spike peptides, taken after COVID-19 vaccination. The receptors stem from a human donor who received a COVID-19 vaccine. Some clones in this sample may be carry-over from other donors' samples. The conserved cysteine and the conserved F or W are not part of the CDR3 here.

V: TRBV24-1; J: TRBJ2-1; length: 16; CDR3: ATSDPNRGQGYHNEQF
V: TRBV7-8; J: TRBJ2-5; length: 14; CDR3: ASSLWDPTSQETQY
V: TRBV18; J: TRBJ1-1; length: 13; CDR3: ASSPQGTGGPEAF
V: TRBV2; J: TRBJ1-6; length: 12; CDR3: ASNPTGLGSPLH
V: TRBV5-1; J: TRBJ2-5; length: 12; CDR3: ASSRVGGQETQY
V: TRBV18; J: TRBJ1-1; length: 11; CDR3: ASSPLALGEAF
V: TRBV6-6; J: TRBJ1-5; length: 12; CDR3: ASSRDGAGQPQH
V: TRBV7-6; J: TRBJ2-7; length: 13; CDR3: ASSPGLRSSYEQY
V: TRBV2; J: TRBJ1-5; length: 11; CDR3: ASRATGDQPQH
V: TRBV13; J: TRBJ1-2; length: 12; CDR3: ASSRQPSDYGYT
V: TRBV28; J: TRBJ2-5; length: 11; CDR3: ASSSGLQETQY
V: TRBV6-2/TRBV6-3; J: TRBJ2-5; length: 12; CDR3: ASSSGGGSETQY
V: TRBV24-1; J: TRBJ2-5; length: 13; CDR3: ATSGGQVDRETQY
V: TRBV30; J: TRBJ2-6; length: 11; CDR3: AWEISGANVLT
V: TRBV18; J: TRBJ2-5; length: 12; CDR3: ASSLHRVQETQY
V: TRBV12-3/TRBV12-4; J: TRBJ1-6; length: 11; CDR3: AHSVGGHSPLH
V: TRBV5-5; J: TRBJ1-6; length: 14; CDR3: ASSKTGTGGVSPLH
V: TRBV6-2/TRBV6-3; J: TRBJ2-5; length: 16; CDR3: ASSPDIGGKNTQETQY
V: TRBV28; J: TRBJ1-4; length: 14; CDR3: ASSFYRTTASEKLF
V: TRBV5-1; J: TRBJ1-1; length: 13; CDR3: ASSSGDGLNTEAF
V: TRBV2; J: TRBJ1-1; length: 10; CDR3: ASRLMNTEAF
V: TRBV9; J: TRBJ1-2; length: 12; CDR3: ASSLTGTSYGYT
V: TRBV29-1; J: TRBJ2-5; length: 11; CDR3: SVARAPVETQY
V: TRBV7-2; J: TRBJ2-1; length: 10; CDR3: ASSLGAREQF
V: TRBV30; J: TRBJ2-3; length: 16; CDR3: AWKRGLAGGRVGDTQY
V: TRBV7-2; J: TRBJ1-5; length: 14; CDR3: ASSLVQSSSNQPQH
V: TRBV4-1; J: TRBJ2-1; length: 14; CDR3: ASSTLAGASYNEQF
V: TRBV3-1/TRBV3-2; J: TRBJ1-6; length: 14; CDR3: ASSLSPQGYNSPLH
V: TRBV11-1; J: TRBJ1-1; length: 11; CDR3: ASSFIGSTEAF
V: TRBV3-1/TRBV3-2; J: TRBJ1-2; length: 12; CDR3: ASTNHDTNYGYT
V: TRBV28; J: TRBJ1-1; length: 13; CDR3: ASSPSGGGNTEAF
V: TRBV11-2; J: TRBJ1-2; length: 13; CDR3: ASSPPGALNYGYT
V: TRBV30; J: TRBJ2-1; length: 11; CDR3: AGTGRSYNEQF
V: TRBV6-2/TRBV6-3; J: TRBJ1-1; length: 14; CDR3: ASSRGTGGLDTEAF
V: TRBV6-9; J: TRBJ1-5; length: 13; CDR3: ASSYRRGNNQPQH
V: TRBV19; J: TRBJ1-2; length: 13; CDR3: ASSLTVIGGYGYT